The 4 T cell receptor beta chains listed next were all sequenced from one sample in a study of blood T cell repertoires in COVID-19. TCRdb keeps only in-frame clones here, not all; method: immunoSEQ multiplex PCR. The table lists 90,000 to 120,000 clones, around four fifths of them singletons. The specimen was peripheral blood. The origin of the receptors is a man aged 65 to 79 with acute or convalescent COVID-19.

This clone was seen a handful of times. The chain joins TRBV7-9 to TRBJ2-7; 10 nucleotides align to TRBD2. CDR1 SEHNR and CDR2 FQNEAQ come from the germline V gene (reference sequence). With 5 bases clipped from V and 4 bases from J, the junction kept 14 bases outside the gene matches. The CDR3 totals 17 residues. The CDR3 sequence: CASSVDVLSGGAYEQYF. For the CDR3, the DNA is TGTGCCAGCAGCGTAGACGTTTTAAGCGGGGGGGCTTACGAGCAGTACTTC.

This chain uses TRBV3-1 (or the pseudogene TRBV3-2) with TRBJ1-5; D remains ambiguous. Trimming cost V 0 bases and J 9 bases, with 15 bases left between them. The germline V gene encodes CDR1 LGHDT and CDR2 YNNKEL (reference sequence). This CDR3 has 15 residues. The CDR3: CASSQDTTAQRPQHF. In DNA, the CDR3 is TGTGCCAGCAGCCAAGATACCACGGCTCAGCGGCCCCAGCATTTT.

The chain is built from TRBV5-1 and TRBJ1-5; no clear D gene. With 3 bases removed from V and 5 bases from J, the gap between germline ends came to 15 bases. Looked up from germline, CDR1 is SGHRS and CDR2 is YFSETQ. This CDR3 comprises 15 residues. The DNA of the CDR3 is TGCGCCAGCAGCTGGGGAGGAGGGAATGATCAGCCCCAGCATTTT. It codes for CASSWGGGNDQPQHF.

The rearrangement uses TRBV14 and TRBJ2-3; 14 bases match TRBD2. Germline V CDR1 and CDR2: SGHDN, FVKESK. The CDR3 runs to 18 residues. J was trimmed by 0 bases and V by 5 bases; bases with no gene match: 7. DNA for the CDR3: TGTGCCAGCAGCTTGGGACTAGCGGGGGAATCGAGCACAGATACGCAGTATTTT. Translating it yields CASSLGLAGESSTDTQYF.